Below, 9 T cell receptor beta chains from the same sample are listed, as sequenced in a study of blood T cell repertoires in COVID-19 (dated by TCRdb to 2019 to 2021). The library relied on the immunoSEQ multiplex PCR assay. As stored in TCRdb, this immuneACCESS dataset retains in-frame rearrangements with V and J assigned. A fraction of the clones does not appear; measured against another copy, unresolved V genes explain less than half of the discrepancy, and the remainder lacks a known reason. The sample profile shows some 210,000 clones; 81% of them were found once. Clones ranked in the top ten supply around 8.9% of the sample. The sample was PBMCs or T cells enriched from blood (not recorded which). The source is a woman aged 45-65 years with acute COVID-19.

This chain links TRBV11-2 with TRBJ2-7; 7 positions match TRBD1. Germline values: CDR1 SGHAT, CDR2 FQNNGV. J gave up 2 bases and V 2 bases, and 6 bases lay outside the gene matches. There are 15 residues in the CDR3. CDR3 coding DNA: TGTGCCAGCAGCTTACCGGACAGGCCCCCCTACGAGCAGTACTTC. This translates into CASSLPDRPPYEQYF.

The CDR3 nucleotides read TGTGCCAGCAGTTACTCTCGAGTTCTTCCGGAAAAACTGTTTTTT. Its translation: CASSYSRVLPEKLFF. The gene calls are TRBV6-5 and TRBJ1-4; no definite D call. This CDR3 is built from 15 residues. V was cut by 0 bases and J by 8 bases, with 13 bases left in between. CDR1 MNHEY and CDR2 SVGAGI come from the germline V gene.

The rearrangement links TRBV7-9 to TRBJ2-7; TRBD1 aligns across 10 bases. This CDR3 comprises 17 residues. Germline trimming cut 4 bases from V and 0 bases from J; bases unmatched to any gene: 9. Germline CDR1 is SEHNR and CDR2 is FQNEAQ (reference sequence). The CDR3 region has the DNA TGTGCCAGCAGCTCCCGACAGGGGGCGGTGAGCTCCTACGAGCAGTACTTC. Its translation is CASSSRQGAVSSYEQYF.

This CDR3 is CATSRSGQNYGYTF. CDR3 sequence (DNA): TGTGCCACCAGCAGATCGGGACAGAACTATGGCTACACCTTC. The chain combines TRBV15 with TRBJ1-2; 7 bases are a match to TRBD1. CDR3 length equals 14 residues. Germline V gene data show CDR1 as LNHNV and CDR2 as YYDKDF (reference sequence). Unmatched junction bases numbered 2, after V lost 2 bases and J lost 2 bases.

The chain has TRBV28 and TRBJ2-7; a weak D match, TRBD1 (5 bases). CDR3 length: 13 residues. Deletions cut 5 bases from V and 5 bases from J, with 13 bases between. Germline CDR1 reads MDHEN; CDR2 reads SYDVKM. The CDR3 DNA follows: TGTGCCAGCAGTCCCCCCTCAGGGCACGAGCAGTACTTC. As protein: CASSPPSGHEQYF.

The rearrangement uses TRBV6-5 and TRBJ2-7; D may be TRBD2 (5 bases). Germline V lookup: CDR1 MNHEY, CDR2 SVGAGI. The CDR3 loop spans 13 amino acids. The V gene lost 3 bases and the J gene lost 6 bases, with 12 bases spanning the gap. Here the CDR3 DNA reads TGTGCCAGCAGTTATACGGGAAGGGCCGAGCAGTACTTC. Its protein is CASSYTGRAEQYF.

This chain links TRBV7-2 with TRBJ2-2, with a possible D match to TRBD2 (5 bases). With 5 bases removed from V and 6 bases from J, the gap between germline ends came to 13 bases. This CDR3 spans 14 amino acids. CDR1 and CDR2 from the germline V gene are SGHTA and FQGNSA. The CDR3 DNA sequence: TGTGCCAGCAGCCCTAGGAGGTACCCCGGGGAGCTGTTTTTT. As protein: CASSPRRYPGELFF.

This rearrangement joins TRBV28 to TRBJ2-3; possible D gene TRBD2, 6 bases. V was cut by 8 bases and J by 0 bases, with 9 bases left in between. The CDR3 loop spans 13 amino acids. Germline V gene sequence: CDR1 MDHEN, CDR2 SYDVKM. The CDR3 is CASEAGSTDTQYF. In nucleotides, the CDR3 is TGTGCCAGCGAGGCGGGGAGCACAGATACGCAGTATTTT.

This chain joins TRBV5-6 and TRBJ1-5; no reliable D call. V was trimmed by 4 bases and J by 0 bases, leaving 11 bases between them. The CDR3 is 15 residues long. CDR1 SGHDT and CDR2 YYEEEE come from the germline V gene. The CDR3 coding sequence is TGTGCCAGCAGCCATACAGCTGTTAGCAATCAGCCCCAGCATTTT. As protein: CASSHTAVSNQPQHF.